One sample yielded the 30 T cell receptor beta chains listed below, sequenced in a study of blood T cell repertoires in COVID-19. Clones were read by immunoSEQ multiplex PCR, and TCRdb kept only the in-frame ones, dropping some. The sample lists 150,000 to 200,000 clones; roughly 81% were seen once. Sequencing was done on a sample of peripheral blood. The receptors were sampled from a woman of 80 years or more with COVID-19, enrolled during active disease.

The chain has TRBV28 and TRBJ2-7, with D perhaps TRBD1 (5 bases). The CDR3 has 15 residues. The V end was cut by 1 base, the J end by 3 bases, with 13 bases between. The germline gives CDR1 MDHEN, CDR2 SYDVKM. Here the CDR3 reads CASSLSVGTGYEQYF. CDR3 sequence (DNA): TGTGCCAGCAGTTTATCAGTGGGCACAGGCTACGAGCAGTACTTC.

This clone was detected many times. The V gene is TRBV14, the J gene TRBJ2-3; 9 bases line up with TRBD2. The CDR3 sequence is 16 residues long. Per the germline V gene, CDR1 is SGHDN and CDR2 is FVKESK. The V segment lost 4 bases and the J segment 5 bases; nucleotides outside the gene matches: 10. The CDR3 DNA sequence: TGTGCCAGCAGCCGGGGCGCGGGAGGGCCGAGAGATACGCAGTATTTT. It codes for CASSRGAGGPRDTQYF.

This clone has more than one count but fewer than ten. In DNA form, the CDR3 reads TGCAGCGTTGAGGAGGACGAAGGAATTTATGGCTACACCTTC. It translates to CSVEEDEGIYGYTF. The V gene is TRBV29-1, the J gene TRBJ1-2; D gene ambiguous. Germline CDR1 SQVTM, CDR2 ANQGSEA. V dropped 3 bases and J dropped 5 bases, with 16 bases sitting between them. The CDR3 consists of 14 residues.

V gene TRBV25-1 combines with J gene TRBJ1-1, with a weak D call TRBD1 (6 bases). The germline CDR1 and CDR2 sequences are MGHDK and SYGVNS. The V end was cut by 4 bases, the J end by 0 bases, with 15 bases between. The CDR3 totals 16 residues. CDR3 region: CASSAMRTAMNTEAFF. CDR3 DNA: TGTGCCAGCAGTGCCATGCGGACAGCCATGAACACTGAAGCTTTCTTT.

This clone was observed a single time. J is TRBJ2-1 and V is TRBV6-5, with D perhaps matching TRBD1 (6 bases). This CDR3 is 13 amino acids long. Germline V CDR1 and CDR2: MNHEY, SVGAGI. V lost 7 bases, J lost 1 base, and 8 bases lay in between. CDR3 region: CASTRGSYNEQFF. The DNA for the CDR3 is TGTGCCAGCACAAGGGGGTCCTACAATGAGCAGTTCTTC.

This chain uses TRBV6-1 with TRBJ2-3, with 9 bases identical to TRBD2. The germline V gene has CDR1 MNHNS and CDR2 SASEGT. V gave up 2 bases and J gave up 1 base; unmatched junction bases: 1. The CDR3 spans 15 residues. The CDR3 nucleotides are TGTGCCAGCAGTGAATGGACTAGCGGCACAGATACGCAGTATTTT. Amino acids: CASSEWTSGTDTQYF.

The rearrangement uses TRBV19 and TRBJ2-3; 7 positions agree with TRBD1. V shed 8 bases and J 6 bases; nucleotides not matched to a gene: 14. The CDR3 covers 15 residues. The V gene's germline CDR1 is LNHDA and CDR2 SQIVND (reference sequence). CDR3 sequence: CASALSRDRGDTQYF. CDR3 coding DNA: TGTGCCAGTGCGTTGTCCCGGGACAGAGGGGATACGCAGTATTTT.

The rearrangement uses TRBV27 and TRBJ2-1; TRBD1 matches 10 bases. The length of the CDR3 is 14 residues. The junction had 4 bases not matched to a gene; V was cut back by 4 bases and J by 7 bases. Germline CDR1 reads MNHEY; CDR2 reads SMNVEV (reference sequence). This chain's CDR3 is CASSWDRGRNEQFF. As DNA, the CDR3 is TGTGCCAGCAGTTGGGACAGGGGAAGAAATGAGCAGTTCTTC.

This chain's CDR3 is CASSLEQGKPQHF. Written as DNA, the CDR3 is TGTGCCAGCAGCTTAGAACAGGGTAAGCCCCAGCATTTT. The genes are TRBV7-2 and TRBJ1-5; D may be TRBD1 (6 bases). Between the trimmed V and J ends, which lost 1 base and 8 bases, there was a span of 9 bases. Germline V CDR1 and CDR2: SGHTA, FQGNSA. This CDR3 has 13 amino acids.

Comment on this clone: The same CDR3 arises from other DNA sequences in this sample as well. The chain uses TRBV11-3 and TRBJ2-7; the D is unclear. The V end lost 5 bases, the J end lost 4 bases, and 9 bases lay between the germline ends. CDR3 length: 12 residues. CDR1 is SGHNT and CDR2 is YENEEA in the germline V gene. CDR3 protein: CASSPPGYEQYF. The CDR3 DNA is TGTGCCAGCAGCCCTCCCGGGTACGAGCAGTACTTC.

The chain links TRBV5-1 to TRBJ2-7, with TRBD2 matching 13 bases. Unmatched junction bases numbered 5, after V lost 6 bases and J lost 5 bases. This CDR3 has 14 residues. Germline assignment: CDR1 SGHRS and CDR2 YFSETQ. As DNA, the CDR3 is TGCGCCAGCAACCCGGGACTAGCGGGGAACGAGCAGTACTTC. Translating it yields CASNPGLAGNEQYF.

CDR3 in DNA: TGCAGTGCTAGTGGTATTAGCGGGAGGGCCGGCTACAATGAGCAGTTCTTC. Its translation: CSASGISGRAGYNEQFF. The J gene is TRBJ2-1, the V gene TRBV20-1; TRBD2 matches at 11 bases. Germline V gene sequence: CDR1 DFQATT, CDR2 SNEGSKA (reference sequence). CDR3 length: 17 amino acids. J gave up 3 bases and V 3 bases, and 10 bases lay outside the gene matches.

V usage is TRBV6-2 or TRBV6-3 and J usage is TRBJ2-7; 7 bases are a match to TRBD2. V lost 0 bases and J lost 0; bases outside the gene matches: 14. The CDR3 extends over 19 amino acids. Germline V gene lookup returns CDR1 MNHEY and CDR2 SVGEGT. The CDR3 nucleotides are TGTGCCAGCAGTTACTCAGGCGGGAGTACCCCCGAAAGCTCCTACGAGCAGTACTTC. Translated, it gives CASSYSGGSTPESSYEQYF.

The rearrangement links TRBV30 to TRBJ1-6; D is perhaps TRBD1 (6 bases). The germline gives CDR1 GTSNPN, CDR2 SVGIG (reference sequence). Trimming removed 3 bases from V and 11 bases from J, with 26 bases in between. The CDR3 sequence is 17 residues long. The CDR3 here is CAWSVDPRTARFAPLHF. CDR3 coding DNA: TGTGCCTGGAGCGTCGATCCACGGACAGCCAGATTTGCACCCCTCCACTTT.

The chain employs TRBV2 and TRBJ2-7, with TRBD2 matching over 16 bases. After removal of 9 bases from V and 5 bases from J, the junction contained 4 bases not matched to a gene. The CDR3 has 14 residues. Per the germline V gene, CDR1 is SNHLY and CDR2 is FYNNEI. The CDR3 protein is CARAGTSGRDEQYF. Here the CDR3 DNA reads TGTGCCAGGGCCGGGACTAGCGGGAGGGACGAGCAGTACTTC.

The CDR3 DNA is TGTGCCAAAAGCTCCCCCGCGGAATACAATGAGCAGTTCTTC. Protein: CAKSSPAEYNEQFF. The rearrangement joins TRBV21-1 to TRBJ2-1; the table names TRBD2, a call not compared with the DNA. TRBV21-1 is described as a pseudogene. The CDR3 covers 14 residues.

The genes are TRBV3-1 (or the pseudogene TRBV3-2) and TRBJ2-3; 8 bases match TRBD2. Trimming cost V 0 bases and J 1 base; bases outside gene matches: 12. CDR1 is LGHDT and CDR2 is YNNKEL in the germline V gene (reference sequence). CDR3 length: 19 amino acids. CDR3 nucleotides: TGTGCCAGCAGCCAAGATCGCGCGGGGGGCCCGGAGGGCACAGATACGCAGTATTTT. Encoded protein: CASSQDRAGGPEGTDTQYF.

This clone was seen ten or more times. The chain links TRBV9 to TRBJ2-2, with 9 bases fitting TRBD2. Germline V CDR1 and CDR2: SGDLS, YYNGEE. This CDR3 is built from 17 residues. J lost 0 bases, V lost 4 bases, and 7 bases had no gene match. The CDR3 region is CASSTHRTSANTGELFF. CDR3 coding DNA: TGTGCCAGCAGCACCCACCGGACTAGCGCGAACACCGGGGAGCTGTTTTTT.

V and J are TRBV11-3 and TRBJ2-7; maybe TRBD2 (6 bases). This CDR3 region has 13 residues. Trimming took 4 bases from V and 7 from J, leaving 14 bases between them. From germline, CDR1 is SGHNT and CDR2 YENEEA. The CDR3 sequence: CASSSNRGGEQYF. CDR3 DNA: TGTGCCAGCAGCTCTAACCGTGGGGGGGAGCAGTACTTC.

For this clone: An end of the junction differs from the germline gene, which may be a read error. V and J are TRBV5-8 and TRBJ2-1; 8 bases align to TRBD1. CDR1 and CDR2 from the germline V gene are SGHTS and YDEGEE. The CDR3 extends over 12 amino acids. The CDR3 coding sequence is TGTGCCAGCAGCTTTCAGGGGGCTACCGGGCTCTTC. This sequence encodes CASSFQGATGLF.

The genes are TRBV24-1 and TRBJ1-4, with 9 positions matching TRBD1. Trimming removed 3 bases from V and 7 bases from J; junction bases left unmatched: 5. The CDR3 covers 15 residues. Germline lookup yields CDR1 KGHDR and CDR2 SFDVKD. In DNA, the CDR3 is TGTGCCACCAGTGATCCGGGACAGGGAGGTGAAAAACTGTTTTTT. Amino acid sequence: CATSDPGQGGEKLFF.

The chain uses TRBV7-2 and TRBJ2-7; 8 bases fit TRBD2. With V trimmed by 2 bases and J by 1 base, 4 bases remained unmatched. The CDR3 totals 15 residues. Per germline, CDR1 SGHTA and CDR2 FQGNSA. CDR3 residues: CASSLRASGSYEQYF. The CDR3 coding sequence is TGTGCCAGCAGCTTAAGGGCTAGCGGGTCCTACGAGCAGTACTTC.

The chain's CDR3 is CASRSIHGLGEEQYF. CDR3 coding DNA: TGTGCCAGCAGAAGCATACACGGCCTAGGAGAGGAGCAGTACTTC. The J gene is TRBJ2-7, the V gene TRBV27, with no clear D. Trimming cost V 6 bases and J 7 bases, with 22 bases left between them. The germline V gene encodes CDR1 MNHEY and CDR2 SMNVEV (reference sequence). This CDR3 contains 15 residues.

The rearrangement links TRBV2 to TRBJ1-2; D gene uncertain. Germline V CDR1 and CDR2: SNHLY, FYNNEI. Trimming removed 4 bases from V and 4 bases from J, with 10 bases in between. The CDR3 is 13 residues long. CDR3 nucleotides: TGTGCCAGCAGTGCGACACCTTTCTATGGCTACACCTTC. Translation: CASSATPFYGYTF.

The rearrangement joins TRBV19 to TRBJ1-5, with D possibly matching TRBD1 (6 bases). Per germline, CDR1 LNHDA and CDR2 SQIVND (reference sequence). CDR3 length: 16 residues. The ends were cut back, 6 bases at V and 0 bases at J, with 15 bases in the middle. CDR3 nucleotides: TGTGCCAGTAGGGAGTCAGGGGCCTATAGCAATCAGCCCCAGCATTTT. Protein product: CASRESGAYSNQPQHF.

The chain is built from TRBV18 and TRBJ2-2, with 7 bases that match TRBD2. This CDR3 has 16 residues. Germline values: CDR1 KGHSH, CDR2 LQKENI. V was clipped by 8 bases and J by 1 base; unmatched bases: 10. This CDR3 reads CASPSSSGVNTGELFF. The CDR3 region has the DNA TGTGCCAGCCCCAGTTCTAGCGGAGTGAACACCGGGGAGCTGTTTTTT. The entire variable domain, with the rest obtained from reference TRBV18 and TRBJ2-2, is as follows: NAGVMQNPRHLVRRRGQEARLRCSPMKGHSHVYWYRQLPEEGLKFMVYLQKENIIDESGMPKERFSAEFPKEGPSILRIQQVVRGDSAAYFCASPSSSGVNTGELFFGEGSRLTVL.

The chain links TRBV6-6 to TRBJ2-4; the match to TRBD2 covers 8 bases. Germline V lookup: CDR1 MNHNY, CDR2 SVGAGI (reference sequence). The CDR3 has 16 amino acids. J gave up 7 bases and V 5 bases, and 13 bases lay outside the gene matches. CDR3 loop: CASSTRSGEGGNIQYF. In DNA form, the CDR3 reads TGTGCCAGCAGTACCCGTAGCGGGGAAGGTGGGAACATTCAGTACTTC.

This chain connects TRBV13 to TRBJ2-2; D uncertain. There are 16 residues in the CDR3. Trimming pared 5 bases from V and 2 bases from J, leaving 15 bases between. From germline, CDR1 is PRHDT and CDR2 FYEKMQ (reference sequence). CDR3 nucleotide sequence: TGTGCCAGCAGCGAATACCTAGGAAGAAACACCGGGGAGCTGTTTTTT. Translated: CASSEYLGRNTGELFF.

About this clone: An end of the junction does not agree with germline; a read error may underlie this. The rearrangement links TRBV28 to TRBJ1-2; 8 bases match TRBD1. The CDR3 sequence is 11 residues long. CDR1 MDHEN and CDR2 SYDVKM come from the germline V gene. CDR3 region: CASSSDRARTF. The DNA for the CDR3 is TGTGCCAGCAGTTCGGACAGGGCGCGGACTTTC.

The rearrangement joins TRBV15 to TRBJ1-2, with D maybe TRBD1 (6 bases). From germline, CDR1 is LNHNV and CDR2 YYDKDF (reference sequence). CDR3 length equals 15 residues. V dropped 0 bases and J dropped 8 bases, with 16 bases sitting between them. For the CDR3, the DNA is TGTGCCACCAGCAGAGAACAGGGAAGGGGTCGGGGCTACACCTTC. Protein product: CATSREQGRGRGYTF.